The clone carrying this T cell receptor beta chain is a singleton in its sample. Its antigen is not identified. Ophthalmopathy cases scored 3 or more on the Clinical Activity Score and 4 or more on NOSPECS grade, with duration below 3 months. The TCR beta CDR3 regions underwent amplification using RNA transcripts as the source. Using the HTBI primer set, a first-round RT-PCR was run on the TCR CDR3. TCRdb reprocessed the multiplex PCR reads via MiXCR and lists one record per CDR3 protein. In the table there are roughly 550,000 distinct CDR3 sequences, around 16% of which are singletons. This sample was included in a study of T cells in Graves' hyperthyroidism and ophthalmopathy. Study-wide context: Peripheral blood was acquired at first diagnosis, ahead of any therapy whatsoever. General observations from the study: Most expanded thyroid clonotypes above 0.001 also appeared in blood. In simple terms, a model built on 13 V-J features told ophthalmopathy apart from stable hyperthyroidism.

The length of the CDR3 is 14 residues. Germline V gene data show CDR1 as LNHDA and CDR2 as SQIVND (reference sequence). Trimming cost V 5 bases and J 3 bases, with 14 bases left between them. What was sequenced was blood. The chain employs TRBV19 and TRBJ2-7; perhaps TRBD2 as D (6 bases). The receptor was derived from a woman in her twenties or thirties with Graves' ophthalmopathy. In DNA, the CDR3 is TGTGCCAGTAGTTCGCGGGAAGGTTTCTACGAGCAGTACTTC. Translated, it gives CASSSREGFYEQYF.